Listed below are T cell receptor beta chains from one sample, sequenced in a study of beta chain features in type 1 diabetes. TCRdb's table, derived via immunoSEQ multiplex PCR, lists solely in-frame clones and lacks some. The data hold roughly 250,000 clones, with approximately 20% observed a single time. What was sequenced was naive CD4+ T cells from blood. The receptors originated from a woman aged 40 to 50 with type 1 diabetes. Both conserved end residues are part of each CDR3. D genes are given only for firm matches. Clone size, where shown, is once, few, many, or a class for clones that have expanded.

NA,TRBJ2-3,TRBV7-2,NA,TGTGCCAGCAGTCAGCTCGGGGGCACAGATACGCAGTATTTT,CASSQLGGTDTQYF
few,TRBJ1-5,TRBV18,NA,TGTGCCAGCTCACCTAACGGAGATAGCAATCAGCCCCAGCATTTT,CASSPNGDSNQPQHF
few,TRBJ2-7,TRBV18,TRBD1,TGTGCCAGCTCACCTACAGGACAGGGAACCTACGAGCAGTACTTC,CASSPTGQGTYEQYF
NA,TRBJ2-5,TRBV5-6,NA,TGTGCCAGCAGCTCCCCCGGGGGTCGGGAGACCCAGTACTTC,CASSSPGGRETQYF
NA,TRBJ2-1,TRBV14,NA,TGTGCCAGCAGCCAAGTTGGTAATTACAGGGACGCTGAGCAGTTCTTC,CASSQVGNYRDAEQFF
few,TRBJ2-7,TRBV7-9,NA,TGTGCCAGCAACGGAGGAGCGTACGAGCAGTACTTC,CASNGGAYEQYF
NA,TRBJ2-3,TRBV30,TRBD2,TGTGCCTGGAGTGTTACCCGGACTAGCGGGACCACAGATACGCAGTATTTT,CAWSVTRTSGTTDTQYF
NA,TRBJ1-1,TRBV18,NA,TGTGCCAGCTCACCACCCGTCTCCCAGTACACTGAAGCTTTCTTT,CASSPPVSQYTEAFF
NA,TRBJ1-1,TRBV6-5,NA,TGTGCCAGCAGGTATAATGTGGCAGGGAACACTGAAGCTTTCTTT,CASRYNVAGNTEAFF
NA,TRBJ1-1,TRBV5-1,NA,TGCGCCAGCAGCTCCTCGTCGGGAAAGGCGAACACTGAAGCTTTCTTT,CASSSSSGKANTEAFF
NA,TRBJ2-7,TRBV4-3,TRBD1,TGCGCCAGCAGCCCCTCCCCCTTCTCGGGACAGGGCATTGTCGAGCAGTACTTC,CASSPSPFSGQGIVEQYF
NA,TRBJ2-5,TRBV4-3,NA,TGCGCCAGCAGTCCGGGGTTCCCAGAGACCCAGTACTTC,CASSPGFPETQYF
few,TRBJ2-1,TRBV28,NA,TGTGCCAGCAGATTGCTCGGGGAAACGAAGTTCTTC,CASRLLGETKFF
few,TRBJ1-1,TRBV27,NA,TGTGCCAGCAGTTTGAGGGAGGGAGACACTGAAGCTTTCTTT,CASSLREGDTEAFF
NA,TRBJ1-1,TRBV6-5,TRBD1,TGTGCCAGCAGCCCACAGGGGGCCAGCACTGAAGCTTTCTTT,CASSPQGASTEAFF
NA,TRBJ2-7,TRBV19,NA,TGTGCCAGTAGTCAAACAGGGAGCGAGCAGTACTTC,CASSQTGSEQYF
NA,TRBJ1-2,TRBV4-3,TRBD1,TGCGCCAGCAGCCAGGGCGTGGGACAGATTAACTATGGCTACACCTTC,CASSQGVGQINYGYTF
NA,TRBJ2-2,TRBV5-4,NA,TGTGCCAGCGGACCCGGTCCCCCAGGGGGGCAGAGGGGCGGGGAGCTGTTTTTT,CASGPGPPGGQRGGELFF
few,TRBJ2-1,TRBV7-2,NA,TGTGCCAGCACCTTGGGAGTGTTCAGTGAGCAGTTCTTC,CASTLGVFSEQFF
NA,TRBJ1-5,TRBV5-1,NA,TGCGCCAGCAGCTTGGGAGGTCAGAGCAATCAGCCCCAGCATTTT,CASSLGGQSNQPQHF
once,TRBJ2-3,TRBV9,NA,TGTGCCAGCAGCGTAGGAACCGAAGGGGTAGACACGCAGTATTTT,CASSVGTEGVDTQYF
few,TRBJ1-5,TRBV30,NA,TGTGCCTGGGGGGAGAGCAATCAGCCCCAGCATTTT,CAWGESNQPQHF
NA,TRBJ2-1,TRBV4-3,TRBD2,TGCGCCAGCAGTCACACCTACTCTACTAGCGGGAAGGATGAGCAGTTCTTC,CASSHTYSTSGKDEQFF
NA,TRBJ2-7,TRBV7-2,TRBD1,TGTGCCAGCAGCTTCGACGGGACAGGTCCCTACGAGCAGTACTTC,CASSFDGTGPYEQYF
once,TRBJ1-5,TRBV19,NA,TGTGCCAGCACCGACAGGACCTATCAGCCCCAGCATTTT,CASTDRTYQPQHF
NA,TRBJ2-3,TRBV5-4,NA,TGCGCCAGCAGCCAAGATCGCGCGTCGTTCACAGATACGCAGTATTTT,CASSQDRASFTDTQYF
once,TRBJ2-1,TRBV5-6,NA,TGTGCCAGCAGCTCCAGGAAGACGGTTTACAATGAGCAGTTCTTC,CASSSRKTVYNEQFF
few,TRBJ2-2,TRBV6-6,NA,TGTGCCAGCAGTCTCGGAGGGGCCGGGGAGCTGTTTTTT,CASSLGGAGELFF
NA,TRBJ2-1,TRBV4-3,NA,TGCGCCAGCAGCCAAGGGCCCCAGCTGACTATCGACAATGAGCAGTTCTTC,CASSQGPQLTIDNEQFF
NA,TRBJ2-3,TRBV5-1,NA,TGCGCCAGCAGCTTGGATCCAGGGAAGACAGATACGCAGTATTTT,CASSLDPGKTDTQYF
NA,TRBJ2-7,TRBV5-1,NA,TGCGCCAGCAGCTTGGTTAGCGGCTCCTACGAGCAGTACTTC,CASSLVSGSYEQYF
NA,TRBJ2-5,TRBV2,TRBD1,TGTGCCAGCAATCGGAGGACAGGGGGATTGATCGAGACCCAGTACTTC,CASNRRTGGLIETQYF
NA,TRBJ2-3,TRBV4-3,TRBD2,TGCGCCAGCAGCCAAGATACGGGAGGGGCAGATACGCAGTATTTT,CASSQDTGGADTQYF
few,TRBJ1-1,TRBV7-3,NA,TGTGCCAGCAGCCTGACAGGTTGGACAACTGAAGCTTTCTTT,CASSLTGWTTEAFF
few,TRBJ2-4,TRBV28,NA,TGTGCCAGCAGACCGGGGGGCGCAGGTTTGAACATTCAGTACTTC,CASRPGGAGLNIQYF
NA,TRBJ2-1,TRBV9,NA,TGTGCCAGCAGCGAGACCTTGGGACTCTACAATGAGCAGTTCTTC,CASSETLGLYNEQFF
NA,TRBJ2-3,TRBV9,NA,TGTGCCAGCAGCGGCACATCAAACGCAGATACGCAGTATTTT,CASSGTSNADTQYF
few,TRBJ2-7,TRBV28,NA,TGTGCCAGCAGGGCCCTCTACGAGCAGTACTTC,CASRALYEQYF
NA,TRBJ2-2,TRBV4-1,TRBD2,TGCGCCAGCAGCCAGACGGGAGGGCCGAACGGGGAGCTGTTTTTT,CASSQTGGPNGELFF
NA,TRBJ1-3,TRBV28,TRBD1,TGTGCCAGCACCCCCGGACAGGCCTCTGGAAACACCATATATTTT,CASTPGQASGNTIYF
NA,TRBJ2-2,TRBV5-4,TRBD2,TGTGCCAGCAGCCCTGGACTAGCGGCCACCGGGGAGCTGTTTTTT,CASSPGLAATGELFF
NA,TRBJ2-2,TRBV2,NA,TGTGCCAGCAGGGCAGAAGTCAGTCCCGGGGAGCTGTTTTTT,CASRAEVSPGELFF
NA,TRBJ2-3,TRBV9,TRBD2,TGTGCCAGCAGCTCAGGGGCGGGAGGGCCTCTGACAGATACGCAGTATTTT,CASSSGAGGPLTDTQYF
few,TRBJ2-1,TRBV28,NA,TGTGCCAGCAGTTTAGGGGCTGCTAGCTCCTACAATGAGCAGTTCTTC,CASSLGAASSYNEQFF
few,TRBJ1-1,TRBV20-1,NA,TGCAGTGCCAGGGTCCAAACTGAAGCTTTCTTT,CSARVQTEAFF